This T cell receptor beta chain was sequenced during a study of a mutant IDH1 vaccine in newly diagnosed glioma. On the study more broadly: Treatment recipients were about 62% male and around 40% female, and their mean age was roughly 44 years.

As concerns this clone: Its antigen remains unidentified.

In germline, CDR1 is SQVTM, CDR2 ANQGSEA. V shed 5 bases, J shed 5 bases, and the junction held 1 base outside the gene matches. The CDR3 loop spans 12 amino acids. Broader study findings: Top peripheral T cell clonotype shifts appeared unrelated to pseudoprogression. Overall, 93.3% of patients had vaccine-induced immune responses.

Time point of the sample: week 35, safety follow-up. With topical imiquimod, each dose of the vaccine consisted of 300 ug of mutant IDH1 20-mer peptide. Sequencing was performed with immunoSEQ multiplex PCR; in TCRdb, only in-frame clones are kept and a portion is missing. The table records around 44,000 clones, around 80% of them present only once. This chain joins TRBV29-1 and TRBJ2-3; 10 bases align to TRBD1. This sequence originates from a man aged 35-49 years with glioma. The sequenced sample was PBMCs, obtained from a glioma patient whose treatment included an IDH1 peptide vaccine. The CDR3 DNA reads TGCAGCGTTAGGACAGGGGGAGATACGCAGTATTTT. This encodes CSVRTGGDTQYF.